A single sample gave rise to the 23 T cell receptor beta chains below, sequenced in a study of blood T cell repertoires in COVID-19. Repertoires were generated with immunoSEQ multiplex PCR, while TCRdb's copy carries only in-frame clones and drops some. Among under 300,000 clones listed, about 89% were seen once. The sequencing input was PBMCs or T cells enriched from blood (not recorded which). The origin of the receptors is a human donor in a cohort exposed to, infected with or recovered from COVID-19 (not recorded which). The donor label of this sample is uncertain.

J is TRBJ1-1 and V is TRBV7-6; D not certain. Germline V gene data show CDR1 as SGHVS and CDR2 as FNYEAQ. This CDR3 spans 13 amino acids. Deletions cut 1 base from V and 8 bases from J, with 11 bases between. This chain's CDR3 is CASSLGPGDEAFF. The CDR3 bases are TGTGCCAGCAGCTTAGGTCCGGGAGACGAAGCTTTCTTT.

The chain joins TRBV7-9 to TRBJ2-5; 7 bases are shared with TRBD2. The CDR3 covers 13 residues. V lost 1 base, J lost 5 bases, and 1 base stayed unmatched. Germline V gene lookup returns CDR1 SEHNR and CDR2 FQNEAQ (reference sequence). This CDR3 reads CASSLGGGETQYF. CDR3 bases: TGTGCCAGCAGCTTAGGGGGAGGGGAGACCCAGTACTTC.

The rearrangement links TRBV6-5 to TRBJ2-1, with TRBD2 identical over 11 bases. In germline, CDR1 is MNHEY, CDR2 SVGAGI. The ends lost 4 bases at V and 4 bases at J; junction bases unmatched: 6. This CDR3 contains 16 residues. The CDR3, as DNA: TGTGCCAGCAGTTCGCTTACTAGCGGGGGTTACAATGAGCAGTTCTTC. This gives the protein CASSSLTSGGYNEQFF.

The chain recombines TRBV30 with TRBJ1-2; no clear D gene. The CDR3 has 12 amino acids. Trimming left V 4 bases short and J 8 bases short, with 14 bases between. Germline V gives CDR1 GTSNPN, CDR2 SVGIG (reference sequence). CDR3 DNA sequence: TGTGCCTGGATTACCCCTTATCGGGGCTACACCTTC. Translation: CAWITPYRGYTF. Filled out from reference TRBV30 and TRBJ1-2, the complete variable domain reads SQTIHQWPATLVQPVGSPLSLECTVEGTSNPNLYWYRQAAGRGLQLLFYSVGIGQISSEVPQNLSASRPQDRQFILSSKKLLLSDSGFYLCAWITPYRGYTFGSGTRLTVV.

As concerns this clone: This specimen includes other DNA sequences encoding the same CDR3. CDR3 sequence (DNA): TGTGCCAGCAGCAGAGGGTCTTCTGGAAACACCATATATTTT. This codes for CASSRGSSGNTIYF. The rearrangement links TRBV7-9 to TRBJ1-3; D gene unclear. Germline CDR1 is SEHNR and CDR2 is FQNEAQ (reference sequence). V shed 5 bases and J shed 1 base, with 9 bases lying between them. This CDR3 is 14 amino acids long.

In DNA form, the CDR3 reads TGTGCCAGTCGGCAGGGAACGACAGATACGCAGTATTTT. Residues: CASRQGTTDTQYF. The rearrangement uses TRBV6-5 and TRBJ2-3; D may be TRBD1 (5 bases). CDR1 is MNHEY and CDR2 is SVGAGI in the germline V gene. The V end was cut by 9 bases, the J end by 3 bases, with 13 bases between. CDR3 length: 13 amino acids.

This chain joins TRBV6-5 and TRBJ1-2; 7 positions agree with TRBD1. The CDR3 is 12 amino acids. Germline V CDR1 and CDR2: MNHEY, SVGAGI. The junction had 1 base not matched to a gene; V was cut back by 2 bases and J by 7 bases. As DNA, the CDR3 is TGTGCCAGCAGTTACCGGGACAGTGGCTACACCTTC. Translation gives CASSYRDSGYTF.

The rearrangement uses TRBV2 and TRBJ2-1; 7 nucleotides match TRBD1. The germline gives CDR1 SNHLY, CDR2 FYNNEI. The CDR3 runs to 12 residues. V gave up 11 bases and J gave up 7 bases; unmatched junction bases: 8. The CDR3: CAGQGVGNEQFF. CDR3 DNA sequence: TGTGCCGGCCAGGGGGTGGGGAATGAGCAGTTCTTC.

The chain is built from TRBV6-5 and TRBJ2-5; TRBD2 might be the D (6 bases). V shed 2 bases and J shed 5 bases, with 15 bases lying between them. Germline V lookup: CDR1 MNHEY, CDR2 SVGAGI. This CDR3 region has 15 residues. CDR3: CASSYLKEGRETQYF. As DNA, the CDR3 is TGTGCCAGCAGTTACCTCAAGGAGGGCCGGGAGACCCAGTACTTC.

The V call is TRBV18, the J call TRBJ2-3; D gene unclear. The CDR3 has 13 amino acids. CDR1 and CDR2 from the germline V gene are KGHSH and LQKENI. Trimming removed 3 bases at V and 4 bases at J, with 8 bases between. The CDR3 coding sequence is TGTGCCAGCTCACCTAGTCGATCAGATACGCAGTATTTT. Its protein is CASSPSRSDTQYF.

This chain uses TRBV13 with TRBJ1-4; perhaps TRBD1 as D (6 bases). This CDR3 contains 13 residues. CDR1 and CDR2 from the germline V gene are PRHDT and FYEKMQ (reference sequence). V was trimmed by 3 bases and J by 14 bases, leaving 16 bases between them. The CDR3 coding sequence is TGTGCCAGCAGCTTCGATCGAGACAGGAACCTGTTTTTT. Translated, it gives CASSFDRDRNLFF. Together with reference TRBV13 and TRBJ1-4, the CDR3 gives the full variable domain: AAGVIQSPRHLIKEKRETATLKCYPIPRHDTVYWYQQGPGQDPQFLISFYEKMQSDKGSIPDRFSAQQFSDYHSELNMSSLELGDSALYFCASSFDRDRNLFFGSGTQLSVL.

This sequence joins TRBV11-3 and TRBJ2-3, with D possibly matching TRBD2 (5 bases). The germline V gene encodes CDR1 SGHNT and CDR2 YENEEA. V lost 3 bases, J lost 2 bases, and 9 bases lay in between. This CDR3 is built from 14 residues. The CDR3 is CASSFNRDTDTQYF. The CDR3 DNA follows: TGTGCCAGCAGCTTTAACCGGGACACAGATACGCAGTATTTT.

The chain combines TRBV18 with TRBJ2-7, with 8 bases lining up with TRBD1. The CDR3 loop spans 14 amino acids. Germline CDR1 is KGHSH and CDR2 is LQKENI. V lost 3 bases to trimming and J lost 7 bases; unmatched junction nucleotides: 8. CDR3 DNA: TGTGCCAGCTCACCCTTCAGGGGGCCGGAGGAGCAGTACTTC. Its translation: CASSPFRGPEEQYF. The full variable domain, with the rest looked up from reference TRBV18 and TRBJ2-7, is NAGVMQNPRHLVRRRGQEARLRCSPMKGHSHVYWYRQLPEEGLKFMVYLQKENIIDESGMPKERFSAEFPKEGPSILRIQQVVRGDSAAYFCASSPFRGPEEQYFGPGTRLTVT.

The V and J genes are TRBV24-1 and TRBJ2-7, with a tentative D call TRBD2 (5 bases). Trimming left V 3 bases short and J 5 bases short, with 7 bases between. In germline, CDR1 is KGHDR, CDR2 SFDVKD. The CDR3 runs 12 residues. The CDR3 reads CATSDRRNEQYF. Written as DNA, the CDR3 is TGTGCCACCAGTGATCGGAGGAACGAGCAGTACTTC.

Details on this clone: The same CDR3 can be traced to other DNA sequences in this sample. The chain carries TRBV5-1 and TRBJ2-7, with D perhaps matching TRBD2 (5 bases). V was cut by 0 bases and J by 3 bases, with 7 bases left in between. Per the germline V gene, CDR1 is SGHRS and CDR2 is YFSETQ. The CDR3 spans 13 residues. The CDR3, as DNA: TGCGCCAGCAGCTTGGCCGCGGGCTACGAGCAGTACTTC. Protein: CASSLAAGYEQYF.

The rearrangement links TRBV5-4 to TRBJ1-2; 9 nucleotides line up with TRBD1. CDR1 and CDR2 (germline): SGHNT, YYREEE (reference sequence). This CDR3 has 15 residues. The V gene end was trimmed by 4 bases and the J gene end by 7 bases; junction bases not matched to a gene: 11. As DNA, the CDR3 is TGTGCCAGCAGCCCGGACAGGGGCATTCGTCTTGGCTACACCTTC. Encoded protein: CASSPDRGIRLGYTF.

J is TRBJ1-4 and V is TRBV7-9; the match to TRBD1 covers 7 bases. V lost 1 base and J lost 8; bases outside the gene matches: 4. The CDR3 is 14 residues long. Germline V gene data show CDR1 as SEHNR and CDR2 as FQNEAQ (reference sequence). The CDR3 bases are TGTGCCAGCAGCTTAGATCAGGGGGGCGAAAAACTGTTTTTT. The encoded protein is CASSLDQGGEKLFF. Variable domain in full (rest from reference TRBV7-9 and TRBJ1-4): DTGVSQNPRHKITKRGQNVTFRCDPISEHNRLYWYRQTLGQGPEFLTYFQNEAQLEKSRLLSDRFSAERPKGSFSTLEIQRTEQGDSAMYLCASSLDQGGEKLFFGSGTQLSVL.

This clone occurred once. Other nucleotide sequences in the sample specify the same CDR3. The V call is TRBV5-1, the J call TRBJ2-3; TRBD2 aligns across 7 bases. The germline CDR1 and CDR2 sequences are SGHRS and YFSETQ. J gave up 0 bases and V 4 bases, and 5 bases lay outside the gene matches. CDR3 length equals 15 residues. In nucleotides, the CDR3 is TGCGCCAGCAGCCCAGGGACTACAAGCACAGATACGCAGTATTTT. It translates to CASSPGTTSTDTQYF. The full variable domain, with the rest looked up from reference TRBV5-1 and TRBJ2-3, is KAGVTQTPRYLIKTRGQQVTLSCSPISGHRSVSWYQQTPGQGLQFLFEYFSETQRNKGNFPGRFSGRQFSNSRSEMNVSTLELGDSALYLCASSPGTTSTDTQYFGPGTRLTVL.

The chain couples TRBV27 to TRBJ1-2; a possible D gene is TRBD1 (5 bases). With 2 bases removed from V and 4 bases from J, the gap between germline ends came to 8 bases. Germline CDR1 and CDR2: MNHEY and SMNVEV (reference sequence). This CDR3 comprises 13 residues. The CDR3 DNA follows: TGTGCCAGCAGTTTAACAGGACCCTATGGCTACACCTTC. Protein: CASSLTGPYGYTF.

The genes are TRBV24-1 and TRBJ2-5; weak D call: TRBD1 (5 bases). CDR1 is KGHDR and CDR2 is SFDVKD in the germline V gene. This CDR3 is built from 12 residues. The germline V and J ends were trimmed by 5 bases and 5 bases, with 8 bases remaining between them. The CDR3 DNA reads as TGTGCCACCAGTGGACGACAGGAGACCCAGTACTTC. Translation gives CATSGRQETQYF.

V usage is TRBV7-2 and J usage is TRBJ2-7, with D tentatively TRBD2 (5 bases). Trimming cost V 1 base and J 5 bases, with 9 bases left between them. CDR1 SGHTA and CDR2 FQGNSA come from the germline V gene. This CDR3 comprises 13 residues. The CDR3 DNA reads TGTGCCAGCAGCTTAGTTAGCGAGAACGAGCAGTACTTC. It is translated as CASSLVSENEQYF.

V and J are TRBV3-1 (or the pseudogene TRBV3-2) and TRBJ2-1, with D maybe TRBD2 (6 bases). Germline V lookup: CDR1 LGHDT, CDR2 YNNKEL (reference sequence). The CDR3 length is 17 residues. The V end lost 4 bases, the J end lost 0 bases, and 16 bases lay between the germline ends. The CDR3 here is CASSPRGTSYSYNEQFF. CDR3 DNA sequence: TGTGCCAGCAGCCCCCGGGGAACTAGCTACTCCTACAATGAGCAGTTCTTC.

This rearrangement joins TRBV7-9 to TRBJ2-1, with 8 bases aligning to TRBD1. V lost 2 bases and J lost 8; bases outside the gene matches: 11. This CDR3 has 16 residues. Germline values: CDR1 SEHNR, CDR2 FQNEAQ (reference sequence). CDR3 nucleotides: TGTGCCAGCAGCTTATTCCCCCCAGGGGGCGTGGATGAGCAGTTCTTC. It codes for CASSLFPPGGVDEQFF.